This is a list of T cell receptor beta chains from one sample in a study of stem cell transplantation in POMP-related autoinflammatory disease. The assay was immunoSEQ multiplex PCR, and TCRdb's table has in-frame clones only and misses some. The sample lists approximately 11,000 clones; 70% to 90% were seen once. The source was CD8+ T cells from PBMCs, collected before stem cell transplantation. Every receptor here comes from a human donor with POMP-related autoinflammation and immune dysregulation (PRAID). Both conserved end residues are part of each CDR3. The D gene is left open where the match is weak. Clone size appears in some rows only: once, few, many, or a class for an expanded clone.

>TRBJ2-7|.|TRBV7-9|.
TGTGCCAGCAACGGGGTCTCCTACGAGCAGTACTTC
CASNGVSYEQYF
>TRBJ2-3|.|TRBV5-4|.
TGTGCCAGCTCAGGGGGGGATACGCAGTATTTT
CASSGGDTQYF
>TRBJ2-1|.|TRBV4-1|.
TGCGCCAGCGGGGATTTGACCCACAATGAGCAGTTCTTC
CASGDLTHNEQFF
>TRBJ2-7|.|TRBV7-9|TRBD1
TGTGCCAGCAGCTTTTGGGGACAGGGGCCCTACGAGCAGTACTTC
CASSFWGQGPYEQYF
>TRBJ2-2|.|TRBV5-3|TRBD2
TGTGCCAGAAGCTGGACTAGAGGGAACACCGGGGAGCTGTTTTTT
CARSWTRGNTGELFF
>TRBJ1-3|.|TRBV10-2|.
TGCGCCAGCAGTGAACCAGGTATGGGGGCCATATATTTT
CASSEPGMGAIYF
>TRBJ2-3|.|TRBV28|TRBD2
TGTGCCAGCAGTTACCCCTCACTAGCGGGAGGGCGTACAGATACGCAGTATTTT
CASSYPSLAGGRTDTQYF
>TRBJ2-7|.|TRBV4-1|.
TGCGCCAGCAGCCAAGAGTCGGCACAAGTCACCTACGAGCAGTACTTC
CASSQESAQVTYEQYF
>TRBJ2-7|.|TRBV30|.
TGTGCCTGGAGTGTCGGAGTGCCCTACGAGCAGTACTTC
CAWSVGVPYEQYF
>TRBJ2-7|.|TRBV27|TRBD1
TGTGCCAGCAGTTACGAGACAGGGGATCCCTACGAGCAGTACTTC
CASSYETGDPYEQYF
>TRBJ1-4|few|TRBV5-6|.
TGTGCCAGCAGCTTGGGGACCGGGACCGGTCGAAAACTGTTTTTT
CASSLGTGTGRKLFF
>TRBJ1-4|.|TRBV9|TRBD1
TGTGCCAGCAGCGTAAGAGGGACAGGGGAGGCAACTAATGAAAAACTGTTTTTT
CASSVRGTGEATNEKLFF
>TRBJ2-5|.|TRBV6-1|.
TGTGCCAGCAGTGAGCTCGAGGGTGTGGAGACCCAGTACTTC
CASSELEGVETQYF
>TRBJ1-1|.|TRBV4-1|.
TGCGCCAGCAGCCAAGATCCCCCCGGCAGGGATTACACTGAAGCTTTCTTT
CASSQDPPGRDYTEAFF
>TRBJ2-1|.|TRBV10-3|.
TGTGCCATCAGTGAGCCCACGCGGGGCGCATACAATGAGCAGTTCTTC
CAISEPTRGAYNEQFF
>TRBJ1-1|few|TRBV2|TRBD1
TGTGCCAGCAGTGGATGGACAGGGAAGGGGTACACTGAAGCTTTCTTT
CASSGWTGKGYTEAFF
>TRBJ1-1|.|TRBV2|.
TGTGCCAGCGAGGGGAGGGACCGACGGGCTGAAGCTTTCTTT
CASEGRDRRAEAFF
>TRBJ1-1|.|TRBV5-4|.
TGTGCCAGCAGCTTGGACGACCTAAGGGCTGAAGCTTTCTTT
CASSLDDLRAEAFF
>TRBJ1-3|.|TRBV28|TRBD1
TGTGCCAGCAGATTCCTGACAGGGGCCCTGGCTGGAAACACCATATATTTT
CASRFLTGALAGNTIYF
>TRBJ2-1|once|TRBV13|.
TGTGCCAGCAGCTTGGATAACAATGAGCAGTTCTTC
CASSLDNNEQFF
>TRBJ2-5|.|TRBV11-2|TRBD2
TGTGCCAGCAGCTTGGGGACTAGCGGGATCGCCCCCCCCCAAGAGACCCAGTACTTC
CASSLGTSGIAPPQETQYF
>TRBJ2-2|.|TRBV7-7|.
TGTGCCAGCAGCTCAACCTTTAGGGATTCGGGCCTAGCCATGGAGCTGTTTTTT
CASSSTFRDSGLAMELFF
>TRBJ2-1|.|TRBV19|TRBD2
TGTGCCACCACGTGGGGGACTAGCGGGGGTGAGCAGTTCTTC
CATTWGTSGGEQFF
>TRBJ2-5|.|TRBV11-2|.
TGTGCCAGCAGCCCGTGGGACCAACAAGAGACCCAGTACTTC
CASSPWDQQETQYF
>TRBJ1-2|.|TRBV30|.
TGTGCCTGGAGTGTACGAGGAGGTTTTGGTGGCTACACCTTC
CAWSVRGGFGGYTF
>TRBJ2-5|.|TRBV9|TRBD2
TGTGCCAGCAGTAAGGCCCCTAGCGGGCCACAAGAGACCCAGTACTTC
CASSKAPSGPQETQYF
>TRBJ1-1|.|TRBV2|TRBD1
TGTGCCAGCAGTGTAACAGGGGGTCAGAACACTGAAGCTTTCTTT
CASSVTGGQNTEAFF
>TRBJ1-2|.|TRBV6-1|TRBD1
TGTGCCAGCAGTGAGACGCCCGGGACAGGGACTGGCTACACCTTC
CASSETPGTGTGYTF
>TRBJ2-7|once|TRBV14|.
TGTGCCAGCAGCCCTCTAAGGGGACACTACGAGCAGTACTTC
CASSPLRGHYEQYF
>TRBJ1-5|few|TRBV27|TRBD1
TGTGCCAGCAGTTTGCAGGGGGCAGGACAGCCCCAGCATTTT
CASSLQGAGQPQHF
>TRBJ2-1|.|TRBV9|TRBD2
TGTGCCAGCAGCCCTACCCCTGCTAGCGGGGGGCGGTATGAGCAGTTCTTC
CASSPTPASGGRYEQFF
>TRBJ1-3|.|TRBV7-2|.
TGTGCCAGCAGCCCGGGACCGAACTCTGGAAACACCATATATTTT
CASSPGPNSGNTIYF
>TRBJ1-2|.|TRBV19|TRBD1
TGTGCCAGTAGTATCCTCCCGGGACAGGGGGCTGGAGGCTACACCTTC
CASSILPGQGAGGYTF
>TRBJ2-7|few|TRBV2|.
TGTGCCAGCAAGGGGGAACCCTACGAGCAGTACTTC
CASKGEPYEQYF
>TRBJ1-1|once|TRBV28|.
TGTGCCAGCAGTTTAGGCCGCACTGAAGCTTTCTTT
CASSLGRTEAFF
>TRBJ2-7|.|TRBV6-5|TRBD1
TGTGCCAGCAGCCCGGGGACAGGGGTCTACGAGCAGTACTTC
CASSPGTGVYEQYF
>TRBJ2-1|.|TRBV7-9|.
TGTGCCAGCAGCTTTCTTAACAATGAGCAGTTCTTC
CASSFLNNEQFF
>TRBJ1-2|.|TRBV7-9|.
TGTGCCAGCAGCTTAGTTGGGGTAGGGCCTAACTATGGCTACACCTTC
CASSLVGVGPNYGYTF
>TRBJ1-2|.|TRBV9|.
TGTGCCAGCAGCGTCGAGGGCAATTTGGTCAGGGGTCGTGGCTACACCTTC
CASSVEGNLVRGRGYTF
>TRBJ2-7|.|TRBV6-5|TRBD2
TGTGCCAGCAGCCCAGGACTAGCTTCTTCCTACGAGCAGTACTTC
CASSPGLASSYEQYF
>TRBJ1-5|few|TRBV4-1|.
TGCGCCAGCAGCCAAGATCAGGGCAATCAGCCCCAGCATTTT
CASSQDQGNQPQHF
>TRBJ2-7|.|TRBV7-6|TRBD2
TGTGCCAGCAGCCCCGGGACTAGCGGGCCCTACGAGCAGTACTTC
CASSPGTSGPYEQYF
>TRBJ2-3|.|TRBV11-2|TRBD2
TGTGCCAGCAGCTTGTCGGCCTTCCCAGGGACTACCACAGATACGCAGTATTTT
CASSLSAFPGTTTDTQYF
>TRBJ2-1|.|TRBV19|.
TGTGCCAGTACCTCCATCCTCGGACGCGTAATTCCGGGCGAGCAGTTCTTC
CASTSILGRVIPGEQFF
>TRBJ1-2|.|TRBV23-1|TRBD1
TGCGCCAGCAGTCAAGGAGGGGCCAAAGGGACAGGCCCTAACTATGGCTACACCTTC
CASSQGGAKGTGPNYGYTF
>TRBJ2-7|.|TRBV28|.
TGTGCCAGCAGTACCGCCTTAATTTCCTACGAGCAGTACTTC
CASSTALISYEQYF
>TRBJ1-1|.|TRBV7-3|TRBD1
TGTGCCAGCAGCGCCGGGACAGCCTCTGAAGCTTTCTTT
CASSAGTASEAFF
>TRBJ1-5|.|TRBV6-6|TRBD1
TGTGCCAGCAGTACTCGGGACAGGGAGCGCAATCAGCCCCAGCATTTT
CASSTRDRERNQPQHF
>TRBJ1-5|.|TRBV9|.
TGTGCCAGCAGCGTAGGGACTGTAAATCAGCCCCAGCATTTT
CASSVGTVNQPQHF
>TRBJ2-3|.|TRBV27|.
TGTGCCAGCAGACCACAGGGAGGTTTTGCAGATACGCAGTATTTT
CASRPQGGFADTQYF
>TRBJ1-1|once|TRBV5-8|.
TGTGCCAGTAGTATCATGAACACTGAAGCTTTCTTT
CASSIMNTEAFF
>TRBJ1-6|.|TRBV4-1|.
TGCGCCAGCAGCCAAGATCCAGGTAGTTCACCCCTCCACTTT
CASSQDPGSSPLHF
>TRBJ2-7|.|TRBV27|TRBD2
TGTGCCAGCAGTTTAGGGACTAGCGGTTACCGCTCCTACGAGCAGTACTTC
CASSLGTSGYRSYEQYF
>TRBJ2-1|.|TRBV19|.
TGTGCCAGTAGTATAGGCAGGGGTTATTCCAATGAGCAGTTCTTC
CASSIGRGYSNEQFF
>TRBJ2-3|.|TRBV11-3|TRBD2
TGTGCCAGCAGCTCCAGACTAGCGGGAGGCTGGTTGGATACGCAGTATTTT
CASSSRLAGGWLDTQYF
>TRBJ2-7|few|TRBV19|.
TGTGCCAGTAGTATTGCCCCGGGCTCCTACGAGCAGTACTTC
CASSIAPGSYEQYF
>TRBJ1-1|once|TRBV19|TRBD1
TGTGCCAGTAGTGAAGACAGGGGAAAGAACACTGAAGCTTTCTTT
CASSEDRGKNTEAFF